A single sample is the source of the 11 T cell receptor beta chains below, sequenced in a study of CD8 T cells in Susac syndrome. Random hexamers primed reverse transcription of about 0.5 to 1 ug RNA. TCRdb re-derived calls from the immunoSEQ multiplex PCR reads in MiXCR, one entry per CDR3 protein. The repertoire holds some 150,000 distinct CDR3 sequences, with over 90% as singletons. Sequenced sample: CD4+ T cells from PBMCs. All receptors derive from a human donor with Susac syndrome.

This clonotype came up once. This sequence joins TRBV12-3 or TRBV12-4 and TRBJ1-2; unclear D gene. There are 13 residues in the CDR3. Trimming took 6 bases from V and 8 from J, leaving 16 bases between them. The CDR3 region is CASRPRSEVGYTF. In DNA form, the CDR3 reads TGTGCCAGCAGGCCCCGTTCCGAGGTCGGCTACACCTTC.

The gene calls are TRBV5-1 and TRBJ2-5, with D maybe TRBD1 (5 bases). CDR3 length equals 13 residues. The germline V gene has CDR1 SGHRS and CDR2 YFSETQ. The germline V and J ends were trimmed by 4 bases and 2 bases, with 9 bases remaining between them. This CDR3 is CASSRQPQETQYF. CDR3 nucleotide sequence: TGCGCCAGCAGCCGACAGCCGCAAGAGACCCAGTACTTC.

The chain uses TRBV12-3 or TRBV12-4 and TRBJ1-4; D is undetermined. This CDR3 has 11 residues. V lost 1 base to trimming and J lost 7 bases, with 1 base between them. CDR3 sequence: CASSLGEKLFF. The CDR3 bases are TGTGCCAGCAGTTTAGGTGAAAAACTGTTTTTT.

The V and J genes are TRBV7-2 and TRBJ2-5, with D unresolved. The J call may be wrong; the DNA end is better matched by TRBJ2-7. This CDR3 is 15 amino acids long. In germline, CDR1 is SGHTA, CDR2 FQGNSA. CDR3 DNA: TGTGCCAGCAGCCCTCTCTCCTACCGGGTCTACGAGCAGTACTTC. It is translated as CASSPLSYRVYEQYF.

The chain combines TRBV20-1 with TRBJ2-5; TRBD2 might be the D (7 bases). CDR3 length: 15 residues. Germline loops: CDR1 DFQATT, CDR2 SNEGSKA (reference sequence). V lost 5 bases to trimming and J lost 3 bases, with 19 bases between them. The CDR3 nucleotides are TGCAGTGCTTCGTTAGGGGGGGCGCGGGAAGAGACCCAGTACTTC. It yields the protein CSASLGGAREETQYF.

Here the CDR3 reads CASSLDRRFEQYF. The CDR3 nucleotides are TGTGCCAGCAGTTTAGATCGGCGGTTCGAGCAGTACTTC. V is TRBV12-3 or TRBV12-4 and J is TRBJ2-7; D uncertain. V dropped 1 base and J dropped 6 bases, with 10 bases sitting between them. The CDR3 runs to 13 residues.

The V and J genes are TRBV4-1 and TRBJ1-2; D perhaps matches TRBD1 (6 bases). Deletions cut 3 bases from V and 8 bases from J, with 19 bases between. The germline gives CDR1 MGHRA, CDR2 YSYEKL. CDR3 length equals 15 residues. CDR3 amino acids: CASSHSTGPSGGYTF. DNA for the CDR3: TGCGCCAGCAGCCACTCGACAGGCCCGTCGGGCGGCTACACCTTC.

J is TRBJ1-2 and V is TRBV7-2; D unclear. Trimming left V 1 base short and J 3 bases short, with 9 bases between. Germline V gene sequence: CDR1 SGHTA, CDR2 FQGNSA. This CDR3 region has 14 residues. CDR3 loop: CASSLGGYDYGYTF. The CDR3 bases are TGTGCCAGCAGCTTAGGAGGGTATGACTATGGCTACACCTTC.

The genes are TRBV15 and TRBJ1-5; the D is unclear. Germline CDR1 is LNHNV and CDR2 is YYDKDF (reference sequence). CDR3 length: 15 amino acids. Trimming took off 1 base at V and 0 bases at J, with 7 bases between the two ends. The CDR3 sequence: CATSRVGSSNQPQHF. For the CDR3, the DNA is TGTGCCACCAGCAGAGTCGGCAGTAGCAATCAGCCCCAGCATTTT.

The genes are TRBV20-1 and TRBJ2-7, with 8 bases fitting TRBD2. The germline V gene has CDR1 DFQATT and CDR2 SNEGSKA (reference sequence). V lost 5 bases to trimming and J lost 2 bases; unmatched junction nucleotides: 5. The CDR3 covers 13 residues. Here the CDR3 reads CSAVAGRAYEQYF. In DNA, the CDR3 is TGCAGTGCTGTAGCGGGGAGGGCCTACGAGCAGTACTTC.

The chain carries TRBV2 and TRBJ1-2, with D tentatively TRBD1 (6 bases). Germline V gives CDR1 SNHLY, CDR2 FYNNEI. This CDR3 spans 14 amino acids. With 2 bases removed from V and 4 bases from J, the gap between germline ends came to 11 bases. The CDR3, as DNA: TGTGCCAGCAGTGAACGGGGGGGCCTCTATGGCTACACCTTC. Amino acids: CASSERGGLYGYTF.